A selection of T cell receptor beta chains follows, all from one sample in a study of beta chain features in type 1 diabetes. Here immunoSEQ multiplex PCR was the method, and the copy in TCRdb shows in-frame clones only, minus some. In the table there are tens of thousands of clones, around 68% of which are singletons. Sample: stem cell memory CD4+ T cells from blood. All receptors derive from a middle-aged woman with type 1 diabetes. Both conserved end residues are part of each CDR3. The D gene is left open where the match is weak. Only some rows state a clone size, as once, few, many or a class for expanded clones.

V,D,size,J,DNA,CDR3
TRBV7-8,NA,NA,TRBJ2-7,TGTGCCAGCAGTCGGACAATAAGCTCCTACGAGCAGTACTTC,CASSRTISSYEQYF
TRBV7-3,TRBD1,NA,TRBJ1-3,TGTGCCAGCAGCACAGGGGATGGAAACACCATATATTTT,CASSTGDGNTIYF
TRBV11-2,NA,NA,TRBJ2-5,TGTGCCAGCAGCCACGGGGGGCTGCAAGAGACCCAGTACTTC,CASSHGGLQETQYF
TRBV7-3,TRBD1,NA,TRBJ2-3,TGTGCCAGCAGCTTTAAGCCCGGACAGGGGAGGACAGATACGCAGTATTTT,CASSFKPGQGRTDTQYF
TRBV18,NA,NA,TRBJ2-3,TGTGCCAGCTCACCAGGCGGGCTCGATACGCAGTATTTT,CASSPGGLDTQYF
TRBV5-1,NA,once,TRBJ2-3,TGCGCCAGCAGCTTGGGCCTGACAGAGCGCACAGATACGCAGTATTTT,CASSLGLTERTDTQYF
TRBV28,NA,few,TRBJ2-3,TGTGCCAGCAGTTTACCACTCACAGATACGCAGTATTTT,CASSLPLTDTQYF
TRBV5-5,TRBD1,few,TRBJ1-1,TGTGCCAGCAGCGGACAGGGGGACACTGAAGCTTTCTTT,CASSGQGDTEAFF
TRBV2,TRBD2,NA,TRBJ2-7,TGTGCCAGCAGGGAGGGACTAGCGGGAGGCGAGCAGTACTTC,CASREGLAGGEQYF
TRBV5-1,NA,NA,TRBJ1-5,TGCGCCAGCAGCTTGGGAGAGGGGGGCAATCAGCCCCAGCATTTT,CASSLGEGGNQPQHF
TRBV6-5,NA,few,TRBJ2-1,TGTGCCAGCAGTTTACGACTAGAAAGCAATGAGCAGTTCTTC,CASSLRLESNEQFF
TRBV6-6,NA,NA,TRBJ1-5,TGTGCCAGCAGTTCACAGGGCTCCAATCAGCCCCAGCATTTT,CASSSQGSNQPQHF
TRBV5-6,NA,NA,TRBJ1-1,TGTGCCAGCAGCTTGGACGGGGCGGGAGCTGAAGCTTTCTTT,CASSLDGAGAEAFF
TRBV7-2,TRBD1,NA,TRBJ2-7,TGTGCCAGCAGTTCCGGGACAGGCTCCTACGAGCAGTACTTC,CASSSGTGSYEQYF
TRBV5-1,TRBD1,few,TRBJ2-7,TGCGCCAGCAGCAATGGAGGCGTGGGCGCGGCCAGGGGGGAGCAGTACTTC,CASSNGGVGAARGEQYF
TRBV7-2,TRBD1,NA,TRBJ1-2,TGTGCCAGCAGCTTAATGAGCCAGGGGGTTGGCTACACCTTC,CASSLMSQGVGYTF
TRBV14,NA,few,TRBJ1-1,TGTGCCAGCAGCCAAGATCGTTTCGGTGAAGCTTTCTTT,CASSQDRFGEAFF
TRBV18,TRBD1,NA,TRBJ2-7,TGTGCCAGCTCACCAGCCGGGACAGGTTCCTACGAGCAGTACTTC,CASSPAGTGSYEQYF
TRBV7-2,NA,NA,TRBJ2-5,TGTGCCAGCAGCTTAGGGGCGGCGGGGACCCAGTACTTC,CASSLGAAGTQYF
TRBV5-1,NA,NA,TRBJ1-2,TGCGCCAGCAGCTTGGACCAACCCAGCTATGGCTACACCTTC,CASSLDQPSYGYTF
TRBV4-3,TRBD1,NA,TRBJ1-5,TGCGCCAGCAGCCAAGGACAGGGCATTCAGCCCCAGCATTTT,CASSQGQGIQPQHF
TRBV29-1,TRBD1,few,TRBJ1-2,TGCAGCGTCGGACAGGACAGCTCAGTCTTGGGTAATGGCTACACCTTC,CSVGQDSSVLGNGYTF
TRBV2,TRBD1,few,TRBJ1-5,TGTGCCAGCAGTTCTGGGACAGATAGCAATCAGCCCCAGCATTTT,CASSSGTDSNQPQHF
TRBV28,NA,NA,TRBJ2-1,TGTGCCAGCAGGAACGGACTGTACAATGAGCAGTTCTTC,CASRNGLYNEQFF
TRBV16,NA,NA,TRBJ2-2,TGTGCCAGCAGCCGCCTTCCAGCGGGTAACACCGGGGAGCTGTTTTTT,CASSRLPAGNTGELFF
TRBV7-3,TRBD2,NA,TRBJ2-1,TGTGCCAGCAGCCACCCCGCCAGCGGGAGGGCCGACAATGAGCAGTTCTTC,CASSHPASGRADNEQFF
TRBV7-2,TRBD2,once,TRBJ2-4,TGTGCCAGCAGCCAACCCCCGGGGAGGGGCGAAAACATTCAGTACTTC,CASSQPPGRGENIQYF
TRBV29-1,NA,NA,TRBJ1-1,TGCAGCGTTGGGGGGGTCAGTATGAACACTGAAGCTTTCTTT,CSVGGVSMNTEAFF
TRBV28,TRBD1,once,TRBJ2-7,TGTGCCAGCAGACACCGGGACAGGGGAACCTACGAGCAGTACTTC,CASRHRDRGTYEQYF
TRBV15,NA,NA,TRBJ2-1,TGTGCCACCAGCAGAGGGAGGCCCCTGCGACTAGTTATCAATGAGCAGTTCTTC,CATSRGRPLRLVINEQFF
TRBV5-4,NA,NA,TRBJ1-1,TGTGCCAGCAGCAATCAGCAGGGGACTGAAGCTTTCTTT,CASSNQQGTEAFF